This TCR gamma chain stems from a study of gamma-delta chains in newborns, infants, children. The CDR3 is 11 amino acids. V gave up 0 bases and J gave up 12 bases; unmatched junction bases: 5. CDR1 EGSNGY and CDR2 YDSYNSKV come from the germline V gene. The sample holds a few counts of this clone. TCRdb fed the reads into CATT to redo clone calling. This sample has approximately 450 gamma-chain clones, with just under 45% found just once. The sequence came from a child who was a newborn, infant or young child, either healthy, febrile or measles-vaccinated (not recorded which). Sequencing used blood. The chain is built from TRGV2 and TRGJ1 or TRGJ2. TCRdb leaves out the J gene; it was filled in here by matching the DNA to germline. CDR3 DNA sequence: TGTGCCACCTGGGACGGGCATATGAAACTCTTT. This encodes CATWDGHMKLF.